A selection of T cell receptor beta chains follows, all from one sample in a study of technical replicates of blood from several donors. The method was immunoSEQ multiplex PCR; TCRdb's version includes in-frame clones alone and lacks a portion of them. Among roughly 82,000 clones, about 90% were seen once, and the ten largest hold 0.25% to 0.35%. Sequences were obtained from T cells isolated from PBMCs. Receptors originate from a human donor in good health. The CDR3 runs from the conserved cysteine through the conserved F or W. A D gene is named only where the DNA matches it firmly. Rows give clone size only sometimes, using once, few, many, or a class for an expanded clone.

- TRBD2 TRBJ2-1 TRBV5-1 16 CASSPGLAGPYNEQFF TGCGCCAGCAGCCCCGGACTAGCGGGACCCTACAATGAGCAGTTCTTC
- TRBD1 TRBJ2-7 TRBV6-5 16 CASSYSDRARSREQYF TGTGCCAGCAGTTACTCGGACAGGGCTCGCTCGAGGGAGCAGTACTTC
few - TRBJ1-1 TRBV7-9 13 CASSFSGNTEAFF TGTGCCAGCAGCTTTTCAGGGAACACTGAAGCTTTCTTT
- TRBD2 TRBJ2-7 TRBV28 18 CASSSRLAGGPTGGEQYF TGTGCCAGCAGTTCCCGACTAGCGGGAGGGCCCACAGGAGGAGAGCAGTACTTC
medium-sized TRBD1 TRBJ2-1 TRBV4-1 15 CASSRSRDSKNEQFF TGCGCCAGCAGCCGATCCCGGGACAGTAAGAATGAGCAGTTCTTC
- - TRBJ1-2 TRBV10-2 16 CASSESRRGLPYGYTF TGCGCCAGCAGTGAGTCGAGAAGGGGACTACCCTATGGCTACACCTTC
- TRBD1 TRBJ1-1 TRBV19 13 CASSIGTGTEAFF TGTGCCAGTAGTATCGGGACAGGCACTGAAGCTTTCTTT
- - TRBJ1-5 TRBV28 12 CASREGHQPQHF TGTGCCAGCAGAGAGGGCCATCAGCCCCAGCATTTT
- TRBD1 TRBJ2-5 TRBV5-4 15 CASRPATGSVETQYF TGTGCCAGCAGGCCAGCGACAGGGTCCGTGGAGACCCAGTACTTC
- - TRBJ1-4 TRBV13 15 CASSLGLKLGGKLFF TGTGCCAGCAGCTTAGGCCTCAAATTGGGGGGGAAACTGTTTTTT
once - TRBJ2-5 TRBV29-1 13 CSVAARQKETQYF TGCAGCGTTGCGGCAAGACAGAAAGAGACCCAGTACTTC
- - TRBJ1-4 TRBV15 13 CATSRDPGSKLFF TGTGCCACCAGCAGAGATCCGGGGTCGAAACTGTTTTTT
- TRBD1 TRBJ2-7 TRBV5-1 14 CASSLDGTGYEQYF TGCGCCAGCAGCTTGGATGGGACAGGCTACGAGCAGTACTTC
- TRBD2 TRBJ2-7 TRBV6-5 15 CASSYDSGSSYEQYF TGTGCCAGCAGTTACGATAGCGGGAGTTCGTACGAGCAGTACTTC
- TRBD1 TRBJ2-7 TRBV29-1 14 CSAAVTGGSGEQYF TGCAGCGCTGCGGTGACAGGGGGCAGCGGCGAGCAGTACTTC
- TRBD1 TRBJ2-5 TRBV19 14 CASSIRTGQETQYF TGTGCCAGTAGTATTCGGACAGGACAAGAGACCCAGTACTTC
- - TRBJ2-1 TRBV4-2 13 CASSQVTPDEQFF TGTGCCAGCAGCCAGGTGACTCCGGATGAGCAGTTCTTC